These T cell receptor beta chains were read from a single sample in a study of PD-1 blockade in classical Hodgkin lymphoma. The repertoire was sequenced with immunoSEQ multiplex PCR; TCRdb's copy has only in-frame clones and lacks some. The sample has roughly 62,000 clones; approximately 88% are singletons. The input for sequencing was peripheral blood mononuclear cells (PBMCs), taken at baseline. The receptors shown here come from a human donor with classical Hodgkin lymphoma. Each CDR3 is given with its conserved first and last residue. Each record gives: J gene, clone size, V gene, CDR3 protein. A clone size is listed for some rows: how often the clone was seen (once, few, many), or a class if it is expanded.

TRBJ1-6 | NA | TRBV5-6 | CASSRDRYNSPLHF
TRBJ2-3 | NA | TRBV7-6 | CASSFSLLGGGDLDTQYF
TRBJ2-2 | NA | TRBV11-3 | CASSPGGGTGELFF
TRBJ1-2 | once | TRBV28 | CASSLYWAGDYGYTF
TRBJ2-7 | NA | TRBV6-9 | CASGGWGTYEQYF
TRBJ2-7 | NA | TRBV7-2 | CASSLAGGPSYEQYF
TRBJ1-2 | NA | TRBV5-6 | CASTSGGGLLNYGYTF
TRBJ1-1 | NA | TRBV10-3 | CAISQGLNTEAFF
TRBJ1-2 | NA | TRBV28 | CASKRQGGGYTF
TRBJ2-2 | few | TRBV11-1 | CASSLDRGTGELFF
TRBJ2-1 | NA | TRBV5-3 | CARSPSGTEQFF
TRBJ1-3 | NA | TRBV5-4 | CASSLAGARTGNTIYF
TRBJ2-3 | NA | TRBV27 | CASSLTASGGPDTQYF
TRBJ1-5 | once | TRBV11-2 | CASSGGSSNQPQHF
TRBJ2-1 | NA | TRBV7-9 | CASSSALTGYNEQFF
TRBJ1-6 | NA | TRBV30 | CAWGGRSLHF
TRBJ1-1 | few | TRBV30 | CAWSPRTTEAFF
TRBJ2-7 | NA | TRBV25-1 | CASSDRRGRNEQYF
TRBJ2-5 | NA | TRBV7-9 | CASSPGTKETQYF
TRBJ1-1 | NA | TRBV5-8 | CASSRDRPNTEAFF
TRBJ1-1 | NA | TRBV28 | CASRLMNTEAFF
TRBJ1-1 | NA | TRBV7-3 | CASSFSGEVFDVKAFF
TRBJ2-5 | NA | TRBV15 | CATTDLDPGPRGETQYF
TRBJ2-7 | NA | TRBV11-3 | CASSSGSSYEQYF
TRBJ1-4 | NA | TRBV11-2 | CASSPKAQGHANEKLFF
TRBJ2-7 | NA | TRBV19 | CASSNGYEQYF